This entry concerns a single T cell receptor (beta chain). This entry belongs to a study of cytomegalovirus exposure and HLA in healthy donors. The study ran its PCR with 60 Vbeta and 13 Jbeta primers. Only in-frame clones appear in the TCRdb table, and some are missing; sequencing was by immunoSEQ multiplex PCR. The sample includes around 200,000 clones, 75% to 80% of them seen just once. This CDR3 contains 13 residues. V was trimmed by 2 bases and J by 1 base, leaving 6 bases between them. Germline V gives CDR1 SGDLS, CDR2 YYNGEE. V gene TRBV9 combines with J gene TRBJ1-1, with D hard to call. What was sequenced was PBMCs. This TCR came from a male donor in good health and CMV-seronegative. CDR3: CASSVNKNTEAFF. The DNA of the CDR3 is TGTGCCAGCAGCGTCAACAAGAACACTGAAGCTTTCTTT. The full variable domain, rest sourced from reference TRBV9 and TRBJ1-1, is DSGVTQTPKHLITATGQRVTLRCSPRSGDLSVYWYQQSLDQGLQFLIQYYNGEERAKGNILERFSAQQFPDLHSELNLSSLELGDSALYFCASSVNKNTEAFFGQGTRLTVV.